Listed below are T cell receptor beta chains from one sample, sequenced in a study of shared clonotypes between healthy human individuals. The protocol was immunoSEQ multiplex PCR, while the TCRdb copy is restricted to in-frame clones and leaves out a portion. Among some 1,900,000 clones listed, just under 95% were seen once. Sequencing was carried out using naive CD8+ T cells sorted from blood. These receptor sequences come from a man younger than 30 in good health. Both conserved end residues are part of each CDR3. Fields, in order: J gene, V gene, D gene, clone size, CDR3 DNA, CDR3 protein. D genes are given only for firm matches. The listing skips clone size in some rows; elsewhere it reads once, few, many or a size class.

TRBJ1-4,TRBV5-1,.,.,TGCGCCAGCAGCTTGGAGGCAGGGGCAACTAATGAAAAACTGTTTTTT,CASSLEAGATNEKLFF
TRBJ1-3,TRBV5-6,.,.,TGTGCCAGCAGCTTGGGACAGGTTGGAAACACCATATATTTT,CASSLGQVGNTIYF
TRBJ2-5,TRBV7-9,.,.,TGTGCCAGCAGCTCCGCCGGGCAAGAGACCCAGTACTTC,CASSSAGQETQYF
TRBJ1-1,TRBV5-4,TRBD1,.,TGTGCCAGCAGCTCGGACAGGTTGAACACTGAAGCTTTCTTT,CASSSDRLNTEAFF
TRBJ2-1,TRBV6-5,.,.,TGTGCCAGCAGTAACGGGCCTCACAATGAGCAGTTCTTC,CASSNGPHNEQFF
TRBJ2-3,TRBV7-9,.,once,TGTGCCAGCCCCAGTAGCACAGATACGCAGTATTTT,CASPSSTDTQYF
TRBJ2-7,TRBV7-9,TRBD2,.,TGTGCCAGCAGCTTATACGGGGGGGACTCCTACGAGCAGTACTTC,CASSLYGGDSYEQYF
TRBJ2-1,TRBV6-1,TRBD2,.,TGTGCCAGCAGTTCCCCGGGGGGGATAGAAAATGAGCAGTTCTTC,CASSSPGGIENEQFF
TRBJ2-1,TRBV4-1,.,.,TGCGCCAGCAGCCACGCGGGTTTTGATGAGCAGTTCTTC,CASSHAGFDEQFF
TRBJ2-1,TRBV10-3,.,.,TGTGCCATCAGTGAAGGGACGCCCGGTGGTGAGCAGTTCTTC,CAISEGTPGGEQFF
TRBJ2-7,TRBV30,.,.,TGTGCCTGGGCTGGGGCACAGGTCTCCTACGAGCAGTACTTC,CAWAGAQVSYEQYF
TRBJ2-4,TRBV15,.,.,TGTGCCACCAGAGAGCCGGGACAACTAGCCAAAAACATTCAGTACTTC,CATREPGQLAKNIQYF
TRBJ1-2,TRBV14,.,.,TGTGCCAGCAGCCTCGGGCGGGGGGGAGATCACAGTATCTATGGCTACACCTTC,CASSLGRGGDHSIYGYTF
TRBJ1-5,TRBV5-3,TRBD1,.,TGTGCCAGGCCGGGACAGTATAGCAATCAGCCCCAGCATTTT,CARPGQYSNQPQHF
TRBJ1-2,TRBV14,.,.,TGTGCCAGCAGCCAAGAAGGCGGGACGATCGGCTATGGCTACACCTTC,CASSQEGGTIGYGYTF
TRBJ1-1,TRBV7-9,.,.,TGTGCCAGCAGGGCCGGGGAGGCTGAAGCTTTCTTT,CASRAGEAEAFF
TRBJ1-6,TRBV5-1,TRBD1,.,TGCGCCAGCAGCTTGACCGGTCCCGGACAGGGGGTTGATAATTCACCCCTCCACTTT,CASSLTGPGQGVDNSPLHF
TRBJ1-3,TRBV27,.,.,TGTGCCAGCAGTACTGGGACGGGTCTGGGGCCTGGAAACACCATATATTTT,CASSTGTGLGPGNTIYF
TRBJ1-1,TRBV10-3,.,.,TGTGCCATCAGTAAGGAAAACACTGAAGCTTTCTTT,CAISKENTEAFF
TRBJ2-1,TRBV15,TRBD1,.,TGTGCCACCAGCCCACGACAGGGGAGATACAATGAGCAGTTCTTC,CATSPRQGRYNEQFF
TRBJ2-2,TRBV7-2,.,.,TGTGCCGTAAACCACCAGAACGCGAACACCGGGGAGCTGTTTTTT,CAVNHQNANTGELFF
TRBJ2-2,TRBV5-6,TRBD2,.,TGTGCCAGCAGCCCTGAGGGGCTAGCGGGAGATACGGGGGAGCTGTTTTTT,CASSPEGLAGDTGELFF
TRBJ1-5,TRBV27,.,.,TGTGCCAGCAGTCTTATCCCGACAGCGCTCAATCAGCCCCAGCATTTT,CASSLIPTALNQPQHF